These 28 T cell receptor beta chains were sequenced from one sample in a study of beta chain features in type 1 diabetes. Findings and caveats of the study: Among all four CD4+ subsets, Type 1 diabetes patients had TCRB CDR3s that were moderately but significantly shorter.

The authors reverse transcribed all of the isolated RNA, so sequencing captured expressed TCRB transcripts. Repertoires were generated with immunoSEQ multiplex PCR, while TCRdb's copy carries only in-frame clones and drops some. The table has about 280,000 clones, 15% seen once. For these receptors, no antigen is known. The sample comprised naive CD4+ T cells from blood. The receptors stem from a young man with type 1 diabetes.

This chain uses TRBV7-9 with TRBJ1-1; perhaps TRBD1 as D (6 bases). V gave up 1 base and J gave up 2 bases, with 14 bases separating them. Germline V CDR1 and CDR2: SEHNR, FQNEAQ (reference sequence). This CDR3 spans 16 amino acids. The CDR3 region has the DNA TGTGCCAGCAGCTTAGGGGGGGGCTTTCCCAACACTGAAGCTTTCTTT. It is translated as CASSLGGGFPNTEAFF.

The V gene is TRBV1, the J gene TRBJ2-3; whether TRBD2, the table's D call, matches the DNA was not checked. TRBV1 is described as a pseudogene. The length of the CDR3 is 17 residues. The CDR3 sequence is CTSSQGSRRGSTDTQYF. CDR3 in DNA: TGCACCAGCAGCCAAGGGTCTCGGCGGGGAAGCACAGATACGCAGTATTTT.

The chain uses TRBV19 and TRBJ2-7; 8 bases are shared with TRBD2. Germline V gives CDR1 LNHDA, CDR2 SQIVND (reference sequence). V lost 6 bases and J lost 3; bases outside the gene matches: 10. CDR3 length equals 15 residues. The DNA for the CDR3 is TGTGCCAGTAGGACAAGCGGGGGCGCGAACTACGAGCAGTACTTC. Its translation: CASRTSGGANYEQYF.

This clone appeared a few times. The chain links TRBV7-9 to TRBJ1-1, with TRBD1 matching 7 bases. The junction had 4 bases not matched to a gene; V was cut back by 5 bases and J by 4 bases. The CDR3 runs to 13 residues. Germline-derived CDR1 and CDR2 are SEHNR and FQNEAQ (reference sequence). The CDR3 DNA sequence: TGTGCCAGCAGCCCGACAGGGACCACTGAAGCTTTCTTT. Its protein is CASSPTGTTEAFF.

The chain has TRBV9 and TRBJ1-5; 8 bases are shared with TRBD1. V trimming: 0 bases; J trimming: 0 bases; junction bases outside the gene matches: 2. This CDR3 is 16 amino acids long. In germline, CDR1 is SGDLS, CDR2 YYNGEE. The CDR3: CASSVGDRGSNQPQHF. The CDR3 bases are TGTGCCAGCAGCGTAGGAGACAGGGGTAGCAATCAGCCCCAGCATTTT.

This clone was counted a few times. This chain uses TRBV14 with TRBJ1-1; 8 bases agree with TRBD1. This CDR3 has 15 residues. CDR1 is SGHDN and CDR2 is FVKESK in the germline V gene. V shed 4 bases, J shed 5 bases, and the junction held 9 bases outside the gene matches. The CDR3 DNA reads as TGTGCCAGCAGCCCCAGGACAGGGCAGTGGACTGAAGCTTTCTTT. It encodes CASSPRTGQWTEAFF.

A remark on this clone: Other DNA sequences in this specimen translate into the identical CDR3. The chain couples TRBV7-2 to TRBJ2-3; 10 positions agree with TRBD2. Germline V gene sequence: CDR1 SGHTA, CDR2 FQGNSA. This CDR3 comprises 14 residues. V trimming: 5 bases; J trimming: 4 bases; junction bases outside the gene matches: 3. CDR3 bases: TGTGCCAGCAGCCTAGGGACTAGCGCAGATACGCAGTATTTT. Protein product: CASSLGTSADTQYF.

The chain has TRBV7-2 and TRBJ2-3, with 9 bases lining up with TRBD2. CDR3 length equals 17 residues. Germline V CDR1 and CDR2: SGHTA, FQGNSA. The ends lost 2 bases at V and 1 base at J; junction bases unmatched: 7. The CDR3 nucleotides read TGTGCCAGCAGCTTAAGAGGCCTAGCGGGACGCACAGATACGCAGTATTTT. It is translated as CASSLRGLAGRTDTQYF.

The rearrangement uses TRBV28 and TRBJ2-2, with TRBD2 matching 11 bases. The CDR3 consists of 18 residues. Germline values: CDR1 MDHEN, CDR2 SYDVKM. Trimming took 1 base from V and 1 from J; bases not matched to a gene: 5. CDR3 sequence: CASSLSGLAGGNTGELFF. CDR3 nucleotide sequence: TGTGCCAGCAGTTTATCCGGACTAGCGGGTGGGAACACCGGGGAGCTGTTTTTT.

This clone appeared a few times. The junction shows a germline mismatch at one end, possibly a read error. The chain uses TRBV2 and TRBJ1-3, with D hard to call. Germline V lookup: CDR1 SNHLY, CDR2 FYNNEI. The CDR3 is made up of 11 amino acids. For the CDR3, the DNA is TGTGCCAGCAGTGAAGACAGTGCTTATACTTTT. Translation gives CASSEDSAYTF.

The table lists this clone with a few counts. This chain links TRBV21-1 with TRBJ1-1. TRBV21-1 corresponds to a pseudogene. The CDR3 is 14 amino acids. In DNA, the CDR3 is TGTGCCAGCAGTGGGAGGCAGGGAGACACTGAAGCTTTCTTT. Its protein is CASSGRQGDTEAFF.

Points on this clone: At the DNA level, this CDR3 is encoded by other sequences in the same sample as well. V usage is TRBV29-1 and J usage is TRBJ1-1; D might be TRBD1 (6 bases). This CDR3 is built from 12 residues. From germline, CDR1 is SQVTM and CDR2 ANQGSEA. Between the trimmed V and J ends, which lost 6 bases and 0 bases, there was a span of 8 bases. The CDR3 here is CSVQGMNTEAFF. DNA for the CDR3: TGCAGCGTACAGGGCATGAACACTGAAGCTTTCTTT.

The chain couples TRBV7-2 to TRBJ2-5; 13 bases fit TRBD2. The CDR3 runs to 16 residues. The V gene end was trimmed by 4 bases and the J gene end by 7 bases; junction bases not matched to a gene: 9. Per the germline V gene, CDR1 is SGHTA and CDR2 is FQGNSA. In nucleotides, the CDR3 is TGTGCCAGCAGCTCATTCGGGACTAGCGGGGATGGGACCCAGTACTTC. As protein: CASSSFGTSGDGTQYF. The entire variable domain, with the rest obtained from reference TRBV7-2 and TRBJ2-5, is as follows: GAGVSQSPSNKVTEKGKDVELRCDPISGHTALYWYRQSLGQGLEFLIYFQGNSAPDKSGLPSDRFSAERTGGSVSTLTIQRTQQEDSAVYLCASSSFGTSGDGTQYFGPGTRLLVL.

In this sample, this clone turned up a few times. This chain links TRBV29-1 with TRBJ2-7; perhaps TRBD2 as D (5 bases). Germline loops: CDR1 SQVTM, CDR2 ANQGSEA. This CDR3 has 12 amino acids. Trimming shortened V by 6 bases and J by 0 bases, and 9 bases separated the two germline ends. In DNA form, the CDR3 reads TGCAGCGTGTTAGGACTCTCCTACGAGCAGTACTTC. It codes for CSVLGLSYEQYF.

CDR3: CASSPTGTGRSYTF. The CDR3 bases are TGTGCCAGCAGCCCCACCGGGACAGGGAGGAGCTACACCTTC. The chain couples TRBV7-2 to TRBJ1-2; 9 positions agree with TRBD1. Germline trimming cut 5 bases from V and 9 bases from J; bases unmatched to any gene: 10. Germline CDR1 and CDR2: SGHTA and FQGNSA. This CDR3 region has 14 residues.

The J gene is TRBJ1-6, the V gene TRBV10-3; weak D call: TRBD1 (6 bases). The V and J ends lost 5 bases and 5 bases respectively, with 13 bases between them. This CDR3 is built from 15 residues. Germline V gives CDR1 ENHRY, CDR2 SYGVKD. This CDR3 reads CAISIQTGNNSPLHF. The CDR3 DNA is TGTGCCATCAGTATACAGACAGGAAATAATTCACCCCTCCACTTT.

This clone came up a few times. V usage is TRBV10-3 and J usage is TRBJ1-6, with TRBD1 identical over 8 bases. CDR3 size: 15 residues. V was clipped by 4 bases and J by 9 bases; unmatched bases: 8. The germline CDR1 and CDR2 sequences are ENHRY and SYGVKD. The CDR3 sequence: CAISAQDRAPSPLHF. CDR3 bases: TGTGCCATCAGTGCCCAGGACAGGGCCCCTTCACCCCTCCACTTT.

The V and J genes are TRBV6-1 and TRBJ2-5, with TRBD2 identical over 7 bases. With V trimmed by 11 bases and J by 4 bases, 10 bases remained unmatched. Germline V lookup: CDR1 MNHNS, CDR2 SASEGT. This CDR3 spans 13 amino acids. The CDR3 here is CASGGGGPETQYF. The CDR3 DNA sequence: TGTGCCTCAGGCGGGGGAGGACCAGAGACCCAGTACTTC.

Concerning this clone: Likely a read error: the CDR3 ends without its conserved phenylalanine or tryptophan. Because the CDR3's place on the DNA is in doubt, the DNA is left out and the CDR3 is given as listed by TCRdb. This chain connects TRBV5-6 to TRBJ2-7; the table names TRBD2, a call not compared with the DNA. Germline CDR1 reads SGHDT; CDR2 reads YYEEEE. Including both end residues, the CDR3 is 10 amino acids long. The CDR3 region is CASSDSPDSP.

The V gene is TRBV5-4, the J gene TRBJ2-7; D may be TRBD1 (6 bases). Looked up from germline, CDR1 is SGHNT and CDR2 is YYREEE (reference sequence). The length of the CDR3 is 15 residues. Trimming removed 4 bases at V and 7 bases at J, with 21 bases between. CDR3 bases: TGTGCCAGCAGCACCACATTGGGGGCGCGAGGGGAGCAGTACTTC. Protein: CASSTTLGARGEQYF.

Here the CDR3 reads CASSPIDRGNQPQHF. CDR3 DNA: TGTGCCAGCTCACCGATAGATCGTGGCAATCAGCCCCAGCATTTT. The chain uses TRBV18 and TRBJ1-5; D call uncertain. The CDR3 loop spans 15 amino acids. Trimming took 3 bases from V and 2 from J, leaving 11 bases between them. CDR1 is KGHSH, CDR2 LQKENI, per germline. The variable domain in full, with the rest retrieved from reference TRBV18 and TRBJ1-5, is NAGVMQNPRHLVRRRGQEARLRCSPMKGHSHVYWYRQLPEEGLKFMVYLQKENIIDESGMPKERFSAEFPKEGPSILRIQQVVRGDSAAYFCASSPIDRGNQPQHFGDGTRLSIL.

This chain links TRBV18 with TRBJ2-7; D remains ambiguous. Trimming stripped 2 bases from V and 5 bases from J, with 10 bases between. Per germline, CDR1 KGHSH and CDR2 LQKENI. This CDR3 spans 13 amino acids. In DNA form, the CDR3 reads TGTGCCAGCTCACCAACCGACAAAAACGAGCAGTACTTC. It yields the protein CASSPTDKNEQYF.

The chain joins TRBV5-1 to TRBJ1-2, with a tentative D call TRBD1 (5 bases). V was pared by 4 bases and J by 6 bases, with 10 bases between. The CDR3 consists of 12 residues. In germline, CDR1 is SGHRS, CDR2 YFSETQ. The CDR3 sequence is CASSTQGDGYTF. CDR3 nucleotides: TGCGCCAGCAGCACTCAGGGCGATGGCTACACCTTC. Combining the CDR3 with reference TRBV5-1 and TRBJ1-2 gives the whole variable domain KAGVTQTPRYLIKTRGQQVTLSCSPISGHRSVSWYQQTPGQGLQFLFEYFSETQRNKGNFPGRFSGRQFSNSRSEMNVSTLELGDSALYLCASSTQGDGYTFGSGTRLTVV.

The chain couples TRBV5-4 to TRBJ2-5; TRBD2 might be the D (6 bases). The V gene's germline CDR1 is SGHNT and CDR2 YYREEE (reference sequence). Trimming left V 2 bases short and J 2 bases short, with 10 bases between. This CDR3 region has 14 residues. The CDR3 nucleotides read TGTGCCAGCAGCTTTGGGACTTCTCAAGAGACCCAGTACTTC. Translating it yields CASSFGTSQETQYF.

Only a few counts were recorded for this clone. The rearrangement uses TRBV14 and TRBJ1-4; 11 positions agree with TRBD1. The germline V gene has CDR1 SGHDN and CDR2 FVKESK. CDR3 length equals 14 residues. Losses at the gene ends were 4 bases for V and 6 bases for J; bases not matched to a gene: 1. The CDR3 nucleotides are TGTGCCAGCAGCCGGACAGGGGGCGATGAAAAACTGTTTTTT. Its protein product is CASSRTGGDEKLFF.

The V and J genes are TRBV10-1 and TRBJ2-3; D gene unclear. This CDR3 is built from 13 residues. The germline CDR1 and CDR2 sequences are WNHNN and SYGVQD (reference sequence). Trimming took 2 bases from V and 3 from J, leaving 6 bases between them. The DNA of the CDR3 is TGCGCCAGCAGTGAGACAGCAACAGATACGCAGTATTTT. The encoded protein is CASSETATDTQYF.

The chain joins TRBV7-2 to TRBJ2-6, with D possibly matching TRBD1 (6 bases). The CDR3 covers 19 residues. Deletions cut 1 base from V and 4 bases from J, with 20 bases between. The germline gives CDR1 SGHTA, CDR2 FQGNSA. The CDR3, as DNA: TGTGCCAGCAGCTTAGTACGCACAGGGTACCTCTCCGGGGCCAACGTCCTGACTTTC. It codes for CASSLVRTGYLSGANVLTF.

The rearrangement uses TRBV29-1 and TRBJ2-5, with D uncertain. The CDR3 totals 14 residues. The V gene's germline CDR1 is SQVTM and CDR2 ANQGSEA. With 1 base removed from V and 0 bases from J, the gap between germline ends came to 9 bases. The CDR3 sequence is CSVEGRLYQETQYF. The CDR3 region has the DNA TGCAGCGTTGAAGGCAGGCTGTACCAAGAGACCCAGTACTTC.